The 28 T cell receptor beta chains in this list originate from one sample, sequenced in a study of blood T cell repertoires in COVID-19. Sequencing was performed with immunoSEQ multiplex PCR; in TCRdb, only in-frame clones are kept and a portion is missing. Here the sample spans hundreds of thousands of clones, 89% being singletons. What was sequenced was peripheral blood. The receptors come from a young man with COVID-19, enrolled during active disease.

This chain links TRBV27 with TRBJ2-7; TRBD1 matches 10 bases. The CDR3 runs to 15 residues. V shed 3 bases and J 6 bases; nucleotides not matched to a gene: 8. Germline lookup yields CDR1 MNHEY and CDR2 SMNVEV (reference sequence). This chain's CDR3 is CASSFRQGANREQYF. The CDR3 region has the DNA TGTGCCAGCAGTTTTCGACAGGGGGCGAATCGCGAGCAGTACTTC.

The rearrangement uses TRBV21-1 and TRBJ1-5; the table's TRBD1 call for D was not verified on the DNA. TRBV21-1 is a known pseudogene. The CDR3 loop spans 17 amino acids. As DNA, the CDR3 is TGTGCCAGCAGCAAAATTAGCCAGGACAATAGCAATCAGCCCCAGCATTTT. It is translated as CASSKISQDNSNQPQHF.

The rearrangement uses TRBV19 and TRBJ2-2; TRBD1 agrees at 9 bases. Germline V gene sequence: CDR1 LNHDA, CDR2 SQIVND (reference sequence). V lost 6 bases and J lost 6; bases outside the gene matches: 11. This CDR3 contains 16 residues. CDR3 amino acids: CASRTHWTGEAGELFF. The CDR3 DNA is TGTGCCAGTAGGACTCACTGGACAGGGGAAGCCGGGGAGCTGTTTTTT.

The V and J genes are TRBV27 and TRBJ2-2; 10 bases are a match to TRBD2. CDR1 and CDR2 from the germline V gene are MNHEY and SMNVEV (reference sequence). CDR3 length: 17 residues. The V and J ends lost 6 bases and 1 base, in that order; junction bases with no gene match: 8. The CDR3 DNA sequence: TGTGCCAGCAGGAACCCTAGCGGGAGCGGGAACACCGGGGAGCTGTTTTTT. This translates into CASRNPSGSGNTGELFF.

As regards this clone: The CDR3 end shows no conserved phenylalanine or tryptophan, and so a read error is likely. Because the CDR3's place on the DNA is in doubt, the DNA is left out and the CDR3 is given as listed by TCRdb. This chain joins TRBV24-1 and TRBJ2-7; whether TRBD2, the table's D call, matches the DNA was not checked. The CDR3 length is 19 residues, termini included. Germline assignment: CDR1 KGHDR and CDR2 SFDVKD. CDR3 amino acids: CATSDISPGCGGLAGGPYS.

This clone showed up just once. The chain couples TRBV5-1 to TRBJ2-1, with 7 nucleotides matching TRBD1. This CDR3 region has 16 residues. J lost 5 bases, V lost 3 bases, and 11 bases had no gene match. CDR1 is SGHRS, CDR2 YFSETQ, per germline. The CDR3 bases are TGCGCCAGCAGCTCCCGCCAGGGACAGACAAACAATGAGCAGTTCTTC. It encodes CASSSRQGQTNNEQFF. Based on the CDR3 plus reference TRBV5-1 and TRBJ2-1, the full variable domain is KAGVTQTPRYLIKTRGQQVTLSCSPISGHRSVSWYQQTPGQGLQFLFEYFSETQRNKGNFPGRFSGRQFSNSRSEMNVSTLELGDSALYLCASSSRQGQTNNEQFFGPGTRLTVL.

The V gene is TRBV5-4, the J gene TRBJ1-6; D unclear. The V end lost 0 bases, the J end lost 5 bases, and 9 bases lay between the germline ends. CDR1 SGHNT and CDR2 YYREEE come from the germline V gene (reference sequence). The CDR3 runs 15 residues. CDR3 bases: TGTGCCAGCAGCTTGGTATCGGGGAATAATTCACCCCTCCACTTT. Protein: CASSLVSGNNSPLHF.

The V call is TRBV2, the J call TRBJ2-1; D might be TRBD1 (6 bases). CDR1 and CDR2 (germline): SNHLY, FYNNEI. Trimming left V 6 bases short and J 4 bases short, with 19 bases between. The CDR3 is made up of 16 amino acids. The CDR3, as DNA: TGTGCCAGCAGCCCTTTCCAGGGGCCTCGGTACAATGAGCAGTTCTTC. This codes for CASSPFQGPRYNEQFF. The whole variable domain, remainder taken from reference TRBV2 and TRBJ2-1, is EPEVTQTPSHQVTQMGQEVILRCVPISNHLYFYWYRQILGQKVEFLVSFYNNEISEKSEIFDDQFSVERPDGSNFTLKIRSTKLEDSAMYFCASSPFQGPRYNEQFFGPGTRLTVL.

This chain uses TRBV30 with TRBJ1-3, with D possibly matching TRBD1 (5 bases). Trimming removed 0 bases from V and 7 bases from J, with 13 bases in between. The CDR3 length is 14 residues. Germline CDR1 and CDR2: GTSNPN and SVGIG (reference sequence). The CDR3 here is CAWSVGRGGNTIYF. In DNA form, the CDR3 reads TGTGCCTGGAGTGTGGGGAGGGGTGGGAACACCATATATTTT.

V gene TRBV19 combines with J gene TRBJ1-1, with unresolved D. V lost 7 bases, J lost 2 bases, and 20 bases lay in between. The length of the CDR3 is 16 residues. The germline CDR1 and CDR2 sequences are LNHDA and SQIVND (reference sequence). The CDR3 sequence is CASTEVLSQQNTEAFF. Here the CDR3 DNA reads TGTGCCAGTACCGAGGTTCTGAGTCAACAAAACACTGAAGCTTTCTTT.

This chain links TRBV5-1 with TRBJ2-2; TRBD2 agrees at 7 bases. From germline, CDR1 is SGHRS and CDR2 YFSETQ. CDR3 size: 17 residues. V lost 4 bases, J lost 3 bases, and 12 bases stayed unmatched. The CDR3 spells CASSVFLAGDYTGELFF. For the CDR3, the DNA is TGCGCCAGCAGCGTTTTCCTCGCGGGGGATTACACCGGGGAGCTGTTTTTT.

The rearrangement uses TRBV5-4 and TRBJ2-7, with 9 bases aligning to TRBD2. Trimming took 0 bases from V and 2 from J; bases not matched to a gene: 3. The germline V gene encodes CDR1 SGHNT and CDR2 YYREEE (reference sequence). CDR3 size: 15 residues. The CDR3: CASSLGAGGPYEQYF. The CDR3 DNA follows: TGTGCCAGCAGCTTGGGAGCGGGAGGCCCCTACGAGCAGTACTTC.

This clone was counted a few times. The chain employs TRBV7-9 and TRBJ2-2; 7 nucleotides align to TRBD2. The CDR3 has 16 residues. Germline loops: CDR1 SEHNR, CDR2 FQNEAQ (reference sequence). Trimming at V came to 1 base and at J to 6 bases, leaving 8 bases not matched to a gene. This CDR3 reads CASSLGLREKAGELFF. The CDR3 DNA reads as TGTGCCAGCAGCTTAGGTTTGCGGGAGAAGGCCGGGGAGCTGTTTTTT.

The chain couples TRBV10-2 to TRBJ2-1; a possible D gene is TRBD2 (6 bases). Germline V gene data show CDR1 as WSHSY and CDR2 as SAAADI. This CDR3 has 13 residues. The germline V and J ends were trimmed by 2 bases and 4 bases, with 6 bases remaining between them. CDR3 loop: CASSEREYNEQFF. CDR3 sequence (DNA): TGCGCCAGCAGTGAGCGGGAGTACAATGAGCAGTTCTTC.

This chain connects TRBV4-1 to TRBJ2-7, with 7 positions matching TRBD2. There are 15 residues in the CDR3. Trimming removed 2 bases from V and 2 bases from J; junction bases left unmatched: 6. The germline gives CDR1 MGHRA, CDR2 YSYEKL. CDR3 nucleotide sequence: TGCGCCAGCAGCCAACCGGGACTACAAGCCTACGAGCAGTACTTC. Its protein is CASSQPGLQAYEQYF.

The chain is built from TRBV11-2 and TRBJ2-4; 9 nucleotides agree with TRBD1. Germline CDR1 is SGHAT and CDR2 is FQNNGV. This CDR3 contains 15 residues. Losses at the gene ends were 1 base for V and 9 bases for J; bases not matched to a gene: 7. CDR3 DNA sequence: TGTGCCAGCAGCTTAGGACTCGGGACAGGGTTCATTCAGTACTTC. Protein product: CASSLGLGTGFIQYF. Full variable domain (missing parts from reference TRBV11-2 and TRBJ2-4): EAGVAQSPRYKIIEKRQSVAFWCNPISGHATLYWYQQILGQGPKLLIQFQNNGVVDDSQLPKDRFSAERLKGVDSTLKIQPAKLEDSAVYLCASSLGLGTGFIQYFGAGTRLSVL.

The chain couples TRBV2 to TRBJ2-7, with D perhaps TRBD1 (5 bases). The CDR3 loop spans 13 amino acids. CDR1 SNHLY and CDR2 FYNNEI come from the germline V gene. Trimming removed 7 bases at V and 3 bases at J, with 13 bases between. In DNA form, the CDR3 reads TGTGCCAGCACCAAGACAGAACACTACGAGCAGTACTTC. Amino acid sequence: CASTKTEHYEQYF.

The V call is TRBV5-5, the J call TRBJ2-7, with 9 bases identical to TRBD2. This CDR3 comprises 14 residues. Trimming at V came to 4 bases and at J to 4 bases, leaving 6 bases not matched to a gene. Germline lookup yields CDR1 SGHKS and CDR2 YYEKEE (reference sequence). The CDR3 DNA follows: TGTGCCAGCAGCCAAGCGGGGGGAACATACGAGCAGTACTTC. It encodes CASSQAGGTYEQYF.

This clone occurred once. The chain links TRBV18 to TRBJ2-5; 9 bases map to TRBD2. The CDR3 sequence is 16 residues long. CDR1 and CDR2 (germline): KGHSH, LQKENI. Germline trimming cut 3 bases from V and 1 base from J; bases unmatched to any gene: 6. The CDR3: CASSPLSGGPQETQYF. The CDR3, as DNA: TGTGCCAGCTCACCCCTTAGCGGGGGCCCCCAAGAGACCCAGTACTTC.

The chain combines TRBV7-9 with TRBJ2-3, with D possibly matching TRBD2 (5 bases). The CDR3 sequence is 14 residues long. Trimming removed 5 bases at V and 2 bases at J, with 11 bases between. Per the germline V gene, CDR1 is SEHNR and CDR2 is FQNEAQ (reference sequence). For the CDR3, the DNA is TGTGCCAGCAGCACGCCGGGGAACACAGATACGCAGTATTTT. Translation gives CASSTPGNTDTQYF.

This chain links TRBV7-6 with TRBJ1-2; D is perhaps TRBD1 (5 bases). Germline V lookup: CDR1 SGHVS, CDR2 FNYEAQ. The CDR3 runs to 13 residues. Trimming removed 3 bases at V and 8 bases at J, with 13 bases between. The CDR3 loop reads CASSFSGLGGYTF. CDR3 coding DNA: TGTGCCAGCAGCTTCTCAGGGTTAGGCGGCTACACCTTC.

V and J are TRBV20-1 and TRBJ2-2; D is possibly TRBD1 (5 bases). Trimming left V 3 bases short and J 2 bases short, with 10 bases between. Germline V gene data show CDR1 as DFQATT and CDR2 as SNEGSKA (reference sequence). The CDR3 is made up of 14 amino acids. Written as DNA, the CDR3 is TGCAGTGCTAGTCCTCAGGGTAACACCGGGGAGCTGTTTTTT. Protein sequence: CSASPQGNTGELFF.

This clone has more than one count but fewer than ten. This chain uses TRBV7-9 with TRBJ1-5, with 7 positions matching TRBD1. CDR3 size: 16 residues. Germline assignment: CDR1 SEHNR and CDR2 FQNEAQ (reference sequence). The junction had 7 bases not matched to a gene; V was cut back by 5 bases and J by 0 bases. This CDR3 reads CASSPGQQYSNQPQHF. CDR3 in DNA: TGTGCCAGCAGCCCGGGACAGCAATATAGCAATCAGCCCCAGCATTTT.

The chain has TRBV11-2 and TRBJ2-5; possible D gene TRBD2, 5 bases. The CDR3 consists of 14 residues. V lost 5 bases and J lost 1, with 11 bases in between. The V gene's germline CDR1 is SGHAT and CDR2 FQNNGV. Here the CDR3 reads CASSPEAVQETQYF. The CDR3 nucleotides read TGTGCCAGCAGCCCGGAGGCGGTCCAAGAGACCCAGTACTTC. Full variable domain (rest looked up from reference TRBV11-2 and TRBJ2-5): EAGVAQSPRYKIIEKRQSVAFWCNPISGHATLYWYQQILGQGPKLLIQFQNNGVVDDSQLPKDRFSAERLKGVDSTLKIQPAKLEDSAVYLCASSPEAVQETQYFGPGTRLLVL.

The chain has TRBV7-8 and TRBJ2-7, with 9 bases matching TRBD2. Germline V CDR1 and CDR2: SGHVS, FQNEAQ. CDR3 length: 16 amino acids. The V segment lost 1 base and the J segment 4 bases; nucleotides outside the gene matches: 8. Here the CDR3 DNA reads TGTGCCAGCAGCTTAGGACTAGCGGCCTTGGGGTACGAGCAGTACTTC. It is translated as CASSLGLAALGYEQYF.

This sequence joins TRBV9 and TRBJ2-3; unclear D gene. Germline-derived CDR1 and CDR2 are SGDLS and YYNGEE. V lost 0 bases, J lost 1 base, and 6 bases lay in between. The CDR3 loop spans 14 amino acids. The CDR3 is CASSVVSGTDTQYF. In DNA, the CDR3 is TGTGCCAGCAGCGTAGTTTCTGGCACAGATACGCAGTATTTT. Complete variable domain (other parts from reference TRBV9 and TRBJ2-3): DSGVTQTPKHLITATGQRVTLRCSPRSGDLSVYWYQQSLDQGLQFLIQYYNGEERAKGNILERFSAQQFPDLHSELNLSSLELGDSALYFCASSVVSGTDTQYFGPGTRLTVL.

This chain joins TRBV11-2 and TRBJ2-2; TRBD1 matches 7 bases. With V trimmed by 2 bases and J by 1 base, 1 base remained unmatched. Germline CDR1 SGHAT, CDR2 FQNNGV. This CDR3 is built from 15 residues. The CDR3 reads CASSLWTGNTGELFF. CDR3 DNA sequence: TGTGCCAGCAGCTTATGGACAGGGAACACCGGGGAGCTGTTTTTT.

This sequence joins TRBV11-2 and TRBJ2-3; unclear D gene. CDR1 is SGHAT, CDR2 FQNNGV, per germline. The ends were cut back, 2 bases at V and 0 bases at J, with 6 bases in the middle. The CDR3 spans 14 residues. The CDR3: CASSLLGSTDTQYF. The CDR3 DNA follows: TGTGCCAGCAGCTTACTGGGCAGCACAGATACGCAGTATTTT.